This record covers a single T cell receptor (beta chain). Its antigen is not known. The record originates from a study of monozygotic twins with inflammatory bowel disease. Study observations and caveats: Lower TCRbeta diversity (inverse Simpson) was seen in IBD patients than in healthy co-twins. Repertoire likeness was no different across concordant and discordant twins, perhaps owing to restricted power. Healthy twins shared more clonotypes with others than IBD patients, most markedly active ones. A single strong IBD-associated signal or clonotype was not supported by the findings.

The CDR3 sequence is 14 residues long. Germline assignment: CDR1 MNHEY and CDR2 SMNVEV (reference sequence). Following a re-call of the 5' RACE reads, TCRdb has one entry per CDR3 protein and lacks DNA. The repertoire table contains approximately 390,000 distinct CDR3 sequences. Sequencing input: blood. The receptor was isolated from a human donor with ulcerative colitis or Crohn's disease, or a healthy co-twin of an affected twin (not recorded which). The chain is built from TRBV27 and TRBJ2-7; with no DNA, the TCRdb D assignment of TRBD1 cannot be verified. The CDR3 here is CASSLLGPTYEQYF.